This T cell receptor beta chain was documented in a study of blood T cell repertoires in COVID-19. Study overall: The analysed material was cDNA or gDNA that came from T cells, B-cell-depleted T cells, or PBMCs.

The CDR3 contains 14 residues. Germline CDR1 and CDR2: MNHEY and SVGAGI. Trimming took 7 bases from V and 8 from J; bases not matched to a gene: 12. Clones were read by immunoSEQ multiplex PCR, and TCRdb kept only the in-frame ones, dropping some. The table shows about 400,000 clones, with more than 85% occurring only once. Input material: peripheral blood. The sequence was obtained from a human donor in a cohort sampled during active COVID-19. The chain couples TRBV6-5 to TRBJ1-2, with 8 bases fitting TRBD1. The CDR3 DNA is TGTGCCAGCACCGGACAGGGCTCACGGGAAGGCTACACCTTC. Its protein is CASTGQGSREGYTF.